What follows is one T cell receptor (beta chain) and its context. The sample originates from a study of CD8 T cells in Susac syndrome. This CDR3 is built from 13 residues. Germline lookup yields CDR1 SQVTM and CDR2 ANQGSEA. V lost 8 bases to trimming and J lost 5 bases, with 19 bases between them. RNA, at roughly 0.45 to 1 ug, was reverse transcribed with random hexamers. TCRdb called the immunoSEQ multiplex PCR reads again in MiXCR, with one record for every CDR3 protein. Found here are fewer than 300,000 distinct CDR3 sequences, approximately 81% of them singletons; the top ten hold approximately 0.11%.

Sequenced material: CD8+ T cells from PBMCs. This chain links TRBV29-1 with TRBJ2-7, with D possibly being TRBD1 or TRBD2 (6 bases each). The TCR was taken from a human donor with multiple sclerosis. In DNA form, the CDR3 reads TGCAGCCCCGAGGGGGGCCGGGTCCACGAGCAGTACTTC. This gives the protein CSPEGGRVHEQYF.